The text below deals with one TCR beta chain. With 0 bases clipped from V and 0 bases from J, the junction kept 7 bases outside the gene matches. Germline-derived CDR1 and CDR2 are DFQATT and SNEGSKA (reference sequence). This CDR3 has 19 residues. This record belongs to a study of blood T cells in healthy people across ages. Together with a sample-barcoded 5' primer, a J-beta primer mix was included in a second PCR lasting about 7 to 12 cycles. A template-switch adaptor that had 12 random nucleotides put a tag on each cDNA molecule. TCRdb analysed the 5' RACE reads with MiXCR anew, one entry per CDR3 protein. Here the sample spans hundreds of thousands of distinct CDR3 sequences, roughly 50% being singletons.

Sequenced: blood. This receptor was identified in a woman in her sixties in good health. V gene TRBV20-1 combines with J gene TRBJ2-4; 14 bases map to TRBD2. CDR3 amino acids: CSAREWTSGRSLAKNIQYF. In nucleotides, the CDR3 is TGCAGTGCTAGAGAATGGACTAGCGGGAGGAGCCTAGCCAAAAACATTCAGTACTTC.